This entry lists 6 T cell receptor beta chains sequenced from one sample in a study of T cell responses to AZD1222 COVID-19 vaccine. Here immunoSEQ multiplex PCR was the method, and the copy in TCRdb shows in-frame clones only, minus some. Among around 200,000 clones listed, 80% to 90% were seen once. Material: peripheral blood, obtained on day 0 of AZD1222 vaccination. Every receptor here comes from an adult in good health.

The chain is built from TRBV27 and TRBJ1-1, with 9 bases that match TRBD1. The length of the CDR3 is 16 residues. Per the germline V gene, CDR1 is MNHEY and CDR2 is SMNVEV (reference sequence). With 10 bases clipped from V and 0 bases from J, the junction kept 12 bases outside the gene matches. In DNA form, the CDR3 reads TGTGCCACACGTTACAGGGGGCGCTTGATGAACACTGAAGCTTTCTTT. Protein sequence: CATRYRGRLMNTEAFF.

This clone was detected only once. This chain connects TRBV28 to TRBJ2-5; no definite D call. V was cut by 3 bases and J by 2 bases, with 7 bases left in between. The CDR3 totals 13 residues. CDR1 and CDR2 (germline): MDHEN, SYDVKM. For the CDR3, the DNA is TGTGCCAGCAGTTTTTCCCTTCAAGAGACCCAGTACTTC. Its protein product is CASSFSLQETQYF.

The chain is built from TRBV6-5 and TRBJ2-7; 7 bases are shared with TRBD2. J lost 0 bases, V lost 4 bases, and 9 bases had no gene match. CDR3 size: 16 residues. Germline loops: CDR1 MNHEY, CDR2 SVGAGI. The CDR3 is CASSSLGGGSSYEQYF. The CDR3 nucleotides are TGTGCCAGCAGTTCCCTAGGCGGGGGTAGCTCCTACGAGCAGTACTTC.

This rearrangement joins TRBV24-1 to TRBJ2-2; D is ambiguous. CDR3 size: 14 residues. V was shortened by 5 bases and J by 0 bases, with 6 bases between the two germline ends. Germline V gene lookup returns CDR1 KGHDR and CDR2 SFDVKD. The CDR3 protein is CATSGLANTGELFF. CDR3 nucleotide sequence: TGTGCCACCAGTGGACTCGCGAACACCGGGGAGCTGTTTTTT.

This chain connects TRBV12-3 or TRBV12-4 to TRBJ2-7; D remains unclear. The CDR3 covers 13 residues. Trimming removed 3 bases from V and 13 bases from J, with 19 bases in between. The DNA of the CDR3 is TGTGCCAGCAGTTTGCGTCTAGATCATGGGCCTTACTTC. The encoded protein is CASSLRLDHGPYF.

This clone was seen once. This chain joins TRBV9 and TRBJ2-3; no reliable D call. V lost 3 bases to trimming and J lost 7 bases, with 15 bases between them. Germline V gene sequence: CDR1 SGDLS, CDR2 YYNGEE. This CDR3 is 14 amino acids long. The CDR3 spells CASSGFSGANTQYF. The CDR3 nucleotides are TGTGCCAGCAGCGGATTCTCTGGAGCTAATACGCAGTATTTT.